Shown below are 19 T cell receptor beta chains from a single sample sequenced in a study of cytotoxic CD8 clonotypes in ibrutinib-treated CLL. Sequencing was performed with immunoSEQ multiplex PCR; in TCRdb, only in-frame clones are kept and a portion is missing. The repertoire includes 130,000 or so clones, 79% of them detected once, and 9.5% to 15% sits in the top ten. The specimen comprised PBMCs, sampled after 12 months of ibrutinib treatment. Source of these receptors: a human donor with chronic lymphocytic leukemia.

This clone was seen more than once but under ten times. This sequence joins TRBV19 and TRBJ2-2; 7 bases align to TRBD1. V trimming: 6 bases; J trimming: 0 bases; junction bases outside the gene matches: 7. The CDR3 has 16 amino acids. Per germline, CDR1 LNHDA and CDR2 SQIVND (reference sequence). CDR3 region: CASRRVQGTNTGELFF. Written as DNA, the CDR3 is TGTGCCAGTAGGAGGGTACAGGGGACGAACACCGGGGAGCTGTTTTTT.

The chain links TRBV7-8 to TRBJ1-2; 7 bases are a match to TRBD1. The CDR3 runs 15 residues. Germline lookup yields CDR1 SGHVS and CDR2 FQNEAQ. Trimming cost V 6 bases and J 1 base; bases outside gene matches: 8. For the CDR3, the DNA is TGTGCCAGCAGTTCTACCGGGACAGATAACTATGGCTACACCTTC. It codes for CASSSTGTDNYGYTF.

The chain has TRBV5-1 and TRBJ2-2; D is perhaps TRBD2 (7 bases). CDR3 length equals 14 residues. V lost 2 bases, J lost 7 bases, and 12 bases lay in between. From germline, CDR1 is SGHRS and CDR2 YFSETQ. The CDR3 loop is CASSFAGAGGELFF. The CDR3 DNA reads as TGCGCCAGCAGCTTTGCGGGGGCCGGCGGGGAGCTGTTTTTT.

This rearrangement joins TRBV4-2 to TRBJ2-7; 9 bases agree with TRBD1. Unmatched junction bases numbered 7, after V lost 5 bases and J lost 2 bases. The CDR3 is 15 residues long. Germline V gene data show CDR1 as LGHNA and CDR2 as YNFKEQ. CDR3 DNA sequence: TGTGCCAGCAGCTCATCGGGACAGGGAACCTACGAGCAGTACTTC. Translating it yields CASSSSGQGTYEQYF.

The chain employs TRBV7-3 and TRBJ2-5; weak D call: TRBD2 (5 bases). The CDR3 loop spans 14 amino acids. The V gene lost 4 bases and the J gene lost 9 bases, with 18 bases spanning the gap. The germline V gene has CDR1 SGHTA and CDR2 FQGTGA. CDR3 nucleotides: TGTGCCAGCAGCTCCCGGCCCGGAGAGGAGGCCCAGTACTTC. This codes for CASSSRPGEEAQYF.

This chain joins TRBV10-1 and TRBJ2-1; D may be TRBD2 (6 bases). The germline CDR1 and CDR2 sequences are WNHNN and SYGVQD (reference sequence). V lost 3 bases to trimming and J lost 2 bases, with 14 bases between them. The CDR3 has 16 residues. The CDR3 is CASSDEDSGAYNEQFF. The CDR3 DNA sequence: TGCGCCAGCAGTGACGAAGATAGCGGAGCCTACAATGAGCAGTTCTTC.

The V gene is TRBV7-3, the J gene TRBJ1-1, with a possible D match to TRBD1 (5 bases). The CDR3 contains 13 residues. Trimming took 3 bases from V and 6 from J, leaving 11 bases between them. From germline, CDR1 is SGHTA and CDR2 FQGTGA. DNA of the CDR3: TGTGCCAGCAGCTTGACGGGGCACCCTGAAGCTTTCTTT. It translates to CASSLTGHPEAFF.

To note about this clone: The junction departs from the called germline gene at one end, perhaps through a read error. The chain joins TRBV18 to TRBJ2-5; D gene unclear. There are 12 residues in the CDR3. Germline CDR1 and CDR2: KGHSH and LQKENI. Here the CDR3 reads CASGGSQETQYF. The DNA for the CDR3 is TGCGCATCGGGCGGCTCCCAAGAGACCCAGTACTTC. Full variable domain (remainder filled in from reference TRBV18 and TRBJ2-5): NAGVMQNPRHLVRRRGQEARLRCSPMKGHSHVYWYRQLPEEGLKFMVYLQKENIIDESGMPKERFSAEFPKEGPSILRIQQVVRGDSAAYFCASGGSQETQYFGPGTRLLVL.

The rearrangement joins TRBV30 to TRBJ1-1; possibly TRBD1 for D (5 bases). This CDR3 has 13 residues. Germline V gives CDR1 GTSNPN, CDR2 SVGIG (reference sequence). V gave up 4 bases and J gave up 4 bases, with 13 bases separating them. CDR3 in DNA: TGTGCCTGGATGCGGGGGTACGGCACTGAAGCTTTCTTT. This encodes CAWMRGYGTEAFF. The full variable domain, rest sourced from reference TRBV30 and TRBJ1-1, is SQTIHQWPATLVQPVGSPLSLECTVEGTSNPNLYWYRQAAGRGLQLLFYSVGIGQISSEVPQNLSASRPQDRQFILSSKKLLLSDSGFYLCAWMRGYGTEAFFGQGTRLTVV.

This clone has a handful of counts. The chain carries TRBV11-2 and TRBJ2-1; D is perhaps TRBD2 (5 bases). Deletions cut 5 bases from V and 8 bases from J, with 16 bases between. The CDR3 totals 14 residues. The germline CDR1 and CDR2 sequences are SGHAT and FQNNGV. This CDR3 reads CASSVNRGSHEQFF. The CDR3 region has the DNA TGTGCCAGCAGCGTGAATAGAGGGAGCCATGAGCAGTTCTTC. The complete variable domain, with remaining parts taken from reference TRBV11-2 and TRBJ2-1, reads EAGVAQSPRYKIIEKRQSVAFWCNPISGHATLYWYQQILGQGPKLLIQFQNNGVVDDSQLPKDRFSAERLKGVDSTLKIQPAKLEDSAVYLCASSVNRGSHEQFFGPGTRLTVL.

The rearrangement uses TRBV5-6 and TRBJ2-5, with 15 bases aligning to TRBD2. Losses at the gene ends were 6 bases for V and 5 bases for J; bases not matched to a gene: 11. The length of the CDR3 is 17 residues. From germline, CDR1 is SGHDT and CDR2 YYEEEE. The CDR3 spells CASTRQGLAGGLETQYF. The CDR3, as DNA: TGTGCCAGCACCAGACAAGGACTAGCGGGAGGGCTGGAGACCCAGTACTTC.

The gene calls are TRBV10-3 and TRBJ2-5, with 13 bases identical to TRBD2. The CDR3 extends over 16 amino acids. The germline V gene has CDR1 ENHRY and CDR2 SYGVKD. Trimming at V came to 10 bases and at J to 2 bases, leaving 10 bases not matched to a gene. The CDR3 is CATHAQLAGGQETQYF. The CDR3 region has the DNA TGTGCCACTCACGCTCAACTAGCGGGAGGGCAAGAGACCCAGTACTTC.

V usage is TRBV6-5 and J usage is TRBJ2-5; D is unclear. Germline CDR1 MNHEY, CDR2 SVGAGI. V lost 4 bases, J lost 7 bases, and 10 bases lay in between. The CDR3 length is 12 residues. DNA for the CDR3: TGTGCCAGCAGTTCCGGAGTTGGGACCCAGTACTTC. Residues: CASSSGVGTQYF.

The chain recombines TRBV14 with TRBJ1-1; 7 positions agree with TRBD1. The germline V gene has CDR1 SGHDN and CDR2 FVKESK. The CDR3 sequence is 14 residues long. J was trimmed by 10 bases and V by 0 bases; bases with no gene match: 8. Here the CDR3 reads CASSQDLTGLRAFF. The CDR3 region has the DNA TGTGCCAGCAGCCAAGATTTGACAGGGTTAAGAGCTTTCTTT.

This clone has a single count. The chain uses TRBV5-6 and TRBJ2-3; 9 nucleotides line up with TRBD1. The germline CDR1 and CDR2 sequences are SGHDT and YYEEEE. The CDR3 covers 15 residues. With 4 bases clipped from V and 4 bases from J, the junction kept 7 bases outside the gene matches. The CDR3 here is CASSPQGAFADTQYF. The CDR3 DNA sequence: TGTGCCAGCAGCCCACAGGGGGCCTTCGCAGATACGCAGTATTTT.

This clone was found once. The chain recombines TRBV18 with TRBJ2-3, with TRBD2 matching over 12 bases. V lost 6 bases and J lost 6; bases outside the gene matches: 7. Per germline, CDR1 KGHSH and CDR2 LQKENI. The CDR3 contains 15 residues. CDR3 sequence: CASSPPTSGGDTQYF. The DNA for the CDR3 is TGTGCCAGCTCCCCCCCGACTAGCGGGGGCGATACGCAGTATTTT.

V usage is TRBV5-1 and J usage is TRBJ2-7; D is possibly TRBD2 (5 bases). The CDR3 runs to 14 residues. The germline V gene encodes CDR1 SGHRS and CDR2 YFSETQ. V was cut by 0 bases and J by 0 bases, with 7 bases left in between. The CDR3 region is CASSLAAGSYEQYF. The CDR3 DNA is TGCGCCAGCAGCTTGGCTGCGGGCTCCTACGAGCAGTACTTC.

The J gene is TRBJ2-1, the V gene TRBV4-1; D is perhaps TRBD2 (7 bases). Germline assignment: CDR1 MGHRA and CDR2 YSYEKL. This CDR3 region has 15 residues. V shed 0 bases and J shed 5 bases, with 11 bases lying between them. In nucleotides, the CDR3 is TGCGCCAGCAGCCAAGACTCGGGGGGCCACAATGAGCAGTTCTTC. Translated: CASSQDSGGHNEQFF.

The V gene is TRBV5-1, the J gene TRBJ1-1; D is unresolved. Germline CDR1 is SGHRS and CDR2 is YFSETQ. There are 14 residues in the CDR3. Trimming pared 2 bases from V and 1 base from J, leaving 9 bases between. The CDR3, as DNA: TGCGCCAGCAGCTTTGGGCAGCCGAACACTGAAGCTTTCTTT. Translation: CASSFGQPNTEAFF.